This paragraph covers one T cell receptor beta chain sequence. The germline V gene encodes CDR1 LNHDA and CDR2 SQIVND (reference sequence). The CDR3 spans 12 residues. With 6 bases removed from V and 5 bases from J, the gap between germline ends came to 10 bases. Profiling relied on immunoSEQ multiplex PCR, and the TCRdb table lists in-frame clones only, not all of them. This table has about 960,000 clones, around 80% appearing once. These data come from a study of shared clonotypes between healthy human individuals. Overall study: The cohort comprised a couple of women and a few men. Their ages spanned 18 to 49 years.

V is TRBV19 and J is TRBJ1-1; no firm D call. This clonotype originated in a man aged 18 to 35 in good health. Sequencing was performed on memory CD4+ T cells sorted from blood. The sample's subset: CD45RA-negative fraction. CDR3 sequence: CASSRGETEAFF. CDR3 DNA: TGTGCCAGTAGCCGCGGGGAGACTGAAGCTTTCTTT.